The clone carrying this T cell receptor beta chain was found once. TCRdb called the RT-PCR reads again in MiXCR, with one record for every CDR3 protein. The data contain about 540,000 distinct CDR3 sequences, around a quarter of them singletons. The data stem from a study of response to subunit inactivated influenza vaccine. The CDR3 covers 15 residues. The germline CDR1 and CDR2 sequences are SGDLS and YYNGEE. The J segment lost 4 bases and the V segment lost 0 bases, leaving 5 bases of the junction unmatched. Separately, the same data were catalogued under a study of T cells expressing NK-cell markers. That study adds: The cDNA for TCR beta came from 5'RACE template switching with UMIs. HCMV seropositivity marked seven of the eight sequenced donors; one was seronegative. The sorts in several experiments were restricted to alpha-beta TCR T cells by an anti-gamma-delta TCR antibody.

The starting material was CD4+ T cells sorted from PBMCs, obtained 11 to 12 days after vaccination. This clonotype was sampled from a man in his forties or fifties who received an inactivated influenza vaccine. V usage is TRBV9 and J usage is TRBJ1-2; 8 positions match TRBD1. The CDR3: CASSVEAGGIYGYTF. The CDR3 coding sequence is TGTGCCAGCAGCGTAGAGGCAGGGGGCATCTATGGCTACACCTTC.